The source of this T cell receptor (beta chain) is a study of T cells in Graves' hyperthyroidism and ophthalmopathy. Study in general: Blood from the periphery was taken at initial diagnosis, before any treatment.

Germline V gene data show CDR1 as SEHNR and CDR2 as FQNEAQ (reference sequence). This CDR3 has 15 residues. V trimming: 5 bases; J trimming: 4 bases; junction bases outside the gene matches: 9. Amplification of TCR beta CDR3 regions used RNA as the template. During a first-round RT-PCR of the TCR CDR3, the HTBI primer set was used. MiXCR, run by TCRdb on the multiplex PCR reads, gives a single entry per CDR3 protein. Here the sample spans about 640,000 distinct CDR3 sequences, about 14% being singletons. Study-wide points: Most thyroid clonotypes that were expanded above 0.001 also turned up in blood.

This clonotype has ten or more counts. Its antigen remains unidentified. The chain recombines TRBV7-9 with TRBJ2-7; 9 bases are a match to TRBD2. This TCR came from a woman aged 50 to 65 with Graves' ophthalmopathy. The sequenced sample consisted of blood. CDR3 residues: CASSVEGLALYEQYF. CDR3 DNA: TGTGCCAGCAGCGTAGAGGGACTAGCCCTTTACGAGCAGTACTTC.